This T cell receptor (beta chain) was obtained from a study of blood T cell repertoires in COVID-19. Germline values: CDR1 MGHRA, CDR2 YSYEKL. This CDR3 contains 15 residues. V was pared by 5 bases and J by 5 bases, with 15 bases between. The data were produced by immunoSEQ multiplex PCR, yet TCRdb's version contains in-frame clones alone and is incomplete. The table shows 200,000 to 250,000 clones, with roughly 90% occurring only once. Cohort placement rested on clinical history that participants reported themselves. Donors in Cohort 3 who had recovered were those with two negative PCRs, healthcare professional clearance, or resolution of their symptoms.

V gene TRBV4-1 combines with J gene TRBJ1-4; D is uncertain. This sequence originates from a woman in her 30s who had recovered from COVID-19. The specimen was PBMCs or T cells enriched from blood (not recorded which). The CDR3 nucleotides are TGCGCCAGCAGCTCCGCGGGTGGGTTCAATGAAAAACTGTTTTTT. Its translation is CASSSAGGFNEKLFF.